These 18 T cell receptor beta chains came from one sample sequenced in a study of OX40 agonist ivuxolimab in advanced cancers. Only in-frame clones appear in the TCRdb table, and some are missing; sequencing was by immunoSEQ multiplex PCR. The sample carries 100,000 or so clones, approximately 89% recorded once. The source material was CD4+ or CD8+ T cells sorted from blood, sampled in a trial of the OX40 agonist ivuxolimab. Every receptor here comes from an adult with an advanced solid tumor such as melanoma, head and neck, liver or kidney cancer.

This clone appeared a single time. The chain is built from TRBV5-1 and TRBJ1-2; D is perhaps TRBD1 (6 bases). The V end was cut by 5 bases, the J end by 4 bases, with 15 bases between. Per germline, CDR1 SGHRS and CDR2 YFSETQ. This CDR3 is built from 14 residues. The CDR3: CASRQADSIYGYTF. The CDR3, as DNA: TGCGCCAGCAGGCAAGCGGACAGTATCTATGGCTACACCTTC.

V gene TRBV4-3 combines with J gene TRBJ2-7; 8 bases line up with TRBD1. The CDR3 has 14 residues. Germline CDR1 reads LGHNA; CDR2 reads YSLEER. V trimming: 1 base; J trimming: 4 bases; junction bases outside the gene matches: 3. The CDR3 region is CASSQGTGPYEQYF. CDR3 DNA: TGCGCCAGCAGCCAAGGGACAGGGCCATACGAGCAGTACTTC.

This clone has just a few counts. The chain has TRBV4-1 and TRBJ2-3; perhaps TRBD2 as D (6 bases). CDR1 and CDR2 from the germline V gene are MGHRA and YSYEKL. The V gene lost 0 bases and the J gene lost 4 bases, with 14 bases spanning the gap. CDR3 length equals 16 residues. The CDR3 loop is CASSQDFAPGADTQYF. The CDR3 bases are TGCGCCAGCAGCCAAGATTTTGCTCCGGGGGCAGATACGCAGTATTTT.

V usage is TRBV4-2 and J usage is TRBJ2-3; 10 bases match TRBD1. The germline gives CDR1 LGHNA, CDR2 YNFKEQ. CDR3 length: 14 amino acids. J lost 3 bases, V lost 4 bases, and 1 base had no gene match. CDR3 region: CASSRGQGTDTQYF. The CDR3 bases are TGTGCCAGCAGCCGGGGACAGGGGACAGATACGCAGTATTTT.

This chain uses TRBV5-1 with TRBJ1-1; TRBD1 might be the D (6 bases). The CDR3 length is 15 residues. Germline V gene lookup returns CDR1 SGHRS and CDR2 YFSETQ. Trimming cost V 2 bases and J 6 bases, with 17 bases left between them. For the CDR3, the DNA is TGCGCCAGCAGCTTCCTTCGGGGGCCCCTTTCTGAAGCTTTCTTT. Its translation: CASSFLRGPLSEAFF.

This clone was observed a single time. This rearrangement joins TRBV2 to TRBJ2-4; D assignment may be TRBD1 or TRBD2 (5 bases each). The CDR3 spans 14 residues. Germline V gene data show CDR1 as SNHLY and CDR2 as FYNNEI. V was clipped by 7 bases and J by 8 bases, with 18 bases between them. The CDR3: CASNKRVGGDIQYF. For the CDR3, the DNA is TGTGCCAGCAATAAGAGGGTTGGGGGTGACATTCAGTACTTC.

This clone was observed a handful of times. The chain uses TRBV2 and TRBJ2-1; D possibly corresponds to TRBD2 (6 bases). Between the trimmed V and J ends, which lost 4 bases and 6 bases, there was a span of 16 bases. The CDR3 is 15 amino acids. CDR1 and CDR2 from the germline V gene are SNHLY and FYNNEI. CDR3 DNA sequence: TGTGCCAGCAGTGTTCGGGGGAGCACACGCAATGAGCAGTTCTTC. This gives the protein CASSVRGSTRNEQFF.

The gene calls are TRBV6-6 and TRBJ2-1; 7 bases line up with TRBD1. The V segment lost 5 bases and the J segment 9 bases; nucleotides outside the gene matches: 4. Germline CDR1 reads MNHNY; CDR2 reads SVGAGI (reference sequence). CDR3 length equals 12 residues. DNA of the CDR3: TGTGCCAGCAGTAACAGGGGTGGTGAGCAGTTCTTC. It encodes CASSNRGGEQFF.

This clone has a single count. CDR3 residues: CATSLEWGDTQYF. Written as DNA, the CDR3 is TGTGCCACCAGCTTAGAGTGGGGAGATACGCAGTATTTT. The rearrangement links TRBV15 to TRBJ2-3; D ambiguous. V lost 5 bases and J 5 bases, leaving 11 bases between the germline ends. The CDR3 is 13 residues long. Per germline, CDR1 LNHNV and CDR2 YYDKDF (reference sequence).

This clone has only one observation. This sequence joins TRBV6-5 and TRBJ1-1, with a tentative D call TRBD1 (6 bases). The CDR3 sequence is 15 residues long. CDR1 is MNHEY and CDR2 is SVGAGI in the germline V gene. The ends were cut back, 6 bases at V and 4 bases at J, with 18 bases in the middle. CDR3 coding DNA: TGTGCCAGCAGCGACATTGGCGAGGGGGGCACTGAAGCTTTCTTT. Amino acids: CASSDIGEGGTEAFF.

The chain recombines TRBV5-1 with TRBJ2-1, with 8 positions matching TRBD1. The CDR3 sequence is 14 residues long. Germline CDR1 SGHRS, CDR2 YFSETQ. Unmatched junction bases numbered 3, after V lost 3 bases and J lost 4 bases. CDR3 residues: CASSSGQAYNEQFF. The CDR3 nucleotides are TGCGCCAGCAGCTCGGGACAGGCTTACAATGAGCAGTTCTTC. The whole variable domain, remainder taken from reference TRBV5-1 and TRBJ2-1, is KAGVTQTPRYLIKTRGQQVTLSCSPISGHRSVSWYQQTPGQGLQFLFEYFSETQRNKGNFPGRFSGRQFSNSRSEMNVSTLELGDSALYLCASSSGQAYNEQFFGPGTRLTVL.

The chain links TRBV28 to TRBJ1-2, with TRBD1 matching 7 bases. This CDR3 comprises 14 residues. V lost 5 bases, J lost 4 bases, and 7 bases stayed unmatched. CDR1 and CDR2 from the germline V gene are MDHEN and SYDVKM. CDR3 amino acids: CASSGGTDVYGYTF. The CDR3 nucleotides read TGTGCCAGCAGTGGGGGGACAGATGTCTATGGCTACACCTTC.

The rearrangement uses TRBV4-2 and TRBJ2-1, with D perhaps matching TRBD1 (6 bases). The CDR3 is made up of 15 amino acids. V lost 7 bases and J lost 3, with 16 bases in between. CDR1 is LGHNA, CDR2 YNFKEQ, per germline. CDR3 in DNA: TGTGCCAGCACCGAGGGGGTGGCGGACTACAATGAGCAGTTCTTC. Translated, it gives CASTEGVADYNEQFF.

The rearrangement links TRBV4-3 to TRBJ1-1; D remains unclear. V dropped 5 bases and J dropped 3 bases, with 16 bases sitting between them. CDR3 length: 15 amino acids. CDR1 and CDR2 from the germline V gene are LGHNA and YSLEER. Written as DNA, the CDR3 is TGCGCCAGCAGCGTTGACCGAGGAACCGACACTGAAGCTTTCTTT. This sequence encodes CASSVDRGTDTEAFF.

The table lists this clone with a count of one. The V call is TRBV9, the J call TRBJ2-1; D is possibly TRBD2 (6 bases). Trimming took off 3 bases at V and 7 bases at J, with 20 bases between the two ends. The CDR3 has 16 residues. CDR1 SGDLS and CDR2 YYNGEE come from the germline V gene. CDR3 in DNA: TGTGCCAGCAGCGCCGGGACTCCACGAAGCTTGAATGAGCAGTTCTTC. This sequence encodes CASSAGTPRSLNEQFF.

CDR3 sequence reads: CASSTSGRGETQYF. The CDR3 nucleotides read TGTGCCAGCAGTACTAGCGGGAGAGGAGAGACCCAGTACTTC. The rearrangement joins TRBV7-2 to TRBJ2-5; TRBD2 matches at 11 bases. The CDR3 extends over 14 amino acids. V was pared by 6 bases and J by 4 bases, with 4 bases of the junction left unmatched. The germline V gene encodes CDR1 SGHTA and CDR2 FQGNSA.

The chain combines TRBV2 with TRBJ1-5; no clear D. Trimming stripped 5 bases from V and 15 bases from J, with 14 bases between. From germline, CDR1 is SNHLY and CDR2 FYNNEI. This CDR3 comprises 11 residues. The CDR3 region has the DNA TGTGCCAGCAGTAAGGACGGAATATTGCATTTT. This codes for CASSKDGILHF.

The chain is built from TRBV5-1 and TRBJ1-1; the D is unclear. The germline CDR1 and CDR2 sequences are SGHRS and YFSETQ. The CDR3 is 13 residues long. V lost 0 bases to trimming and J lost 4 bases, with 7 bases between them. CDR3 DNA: TGCGCCAGCAGCTTGGAGGGATTCACTGAAGCTTTCTTT. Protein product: CASSLEGFTEAFF.